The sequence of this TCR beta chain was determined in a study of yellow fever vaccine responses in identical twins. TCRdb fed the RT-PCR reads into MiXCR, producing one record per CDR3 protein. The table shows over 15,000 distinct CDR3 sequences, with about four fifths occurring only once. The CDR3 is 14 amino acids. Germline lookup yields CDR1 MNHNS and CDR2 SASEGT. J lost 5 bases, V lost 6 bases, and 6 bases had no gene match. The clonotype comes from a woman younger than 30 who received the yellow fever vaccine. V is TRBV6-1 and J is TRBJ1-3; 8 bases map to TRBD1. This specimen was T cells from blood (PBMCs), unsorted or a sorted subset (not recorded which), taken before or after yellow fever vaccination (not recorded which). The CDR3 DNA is TGTGCCAGCAGCCAAGACAGGGGTAGAAACACCATATATTTT. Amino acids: CASSQDRGRNTIYF.